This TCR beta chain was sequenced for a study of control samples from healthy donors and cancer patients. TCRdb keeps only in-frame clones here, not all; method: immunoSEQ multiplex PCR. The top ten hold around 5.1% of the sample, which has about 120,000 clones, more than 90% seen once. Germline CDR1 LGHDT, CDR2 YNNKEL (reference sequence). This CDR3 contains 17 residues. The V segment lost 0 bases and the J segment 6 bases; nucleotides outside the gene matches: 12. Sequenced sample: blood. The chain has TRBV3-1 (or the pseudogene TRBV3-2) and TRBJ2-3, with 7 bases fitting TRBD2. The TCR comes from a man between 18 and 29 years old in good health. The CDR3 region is CASSQDGAGRPGDTQYF. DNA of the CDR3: TGTGCCAGCAGCCAAGATGGAGCGGGGCGGCCGGGGGATACGCAGTATTTT.